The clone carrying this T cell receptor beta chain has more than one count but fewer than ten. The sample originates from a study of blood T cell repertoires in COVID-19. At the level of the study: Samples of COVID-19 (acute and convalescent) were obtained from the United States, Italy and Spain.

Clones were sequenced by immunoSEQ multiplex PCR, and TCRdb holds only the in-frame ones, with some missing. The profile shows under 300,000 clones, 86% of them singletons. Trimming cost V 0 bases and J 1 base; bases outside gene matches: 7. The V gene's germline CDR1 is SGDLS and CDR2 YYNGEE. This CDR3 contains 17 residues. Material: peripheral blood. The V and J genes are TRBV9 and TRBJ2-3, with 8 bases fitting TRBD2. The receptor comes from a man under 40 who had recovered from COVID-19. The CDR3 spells CASSVAREGGGTDTQYF. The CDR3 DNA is TGTGCCAGCAGCGTAGCTCGGGAGGGCGGGGGCACAGATACGCAGTATTTT.